The rows below give T cell receptor beta chains drawn from one sample of a study of human T cells and chemical hapten exposure. TCRdb fed the RACE reads into MiXCR, producing one record per CDR3 protein. The data contain roughly 49,000 distinct CDR3 sequences, about 4.5% of them singletons. Input material: whole blood. The receptors shown here come from a female donor in good health. Some clones in this sample may be carry-over from other donors' samples. Each CDR3 is given with its conserved first and last residue. Each record gives: V gene, J gene, CDR3 protein.

>TRBV9|TRBJ1-3
CASSVDRLGGNTIYF
>TRBV10-3|TRBJ2-2
CAISGSGTGELFF
>TRBV27|TRBJ2-3
CASNRAELTDTQYF
>TRBV12-5|TRBJ2-4
CASGLGVMAKNIQYF
>TRBV12-3/TRBV12-4|TRBJ1-1
CASSLAEGGEEAFF
>TRBV11-1|TRBJ2-3
CASSLAQGEDTQYF
>TRBV10-3|TRBJ1-1
CAIGDRGAFF
>TRBV19|TRBJ1-4
CASSIATGTGHEKLFF
>TRBV12-3/TRBV12-4|TRBJ2-1
CASRNSREANSYNEQFF
>TRBV6-6|TRBJ2-6
CASRPGYSGANVLTF
>TRBV6-5|TRBJ1-1
CASNTLGGAWEAFF
>TRBV29-1|TRBJ2-7
CSVDGTGEYEQYF
>TRBV28|TRBJ1-6
CASRLRLGSPLHF
>TRBV6-5|TRBJ2-3
CASRLGLAVSADTQYF
>TRBV2|TRBJ1-2
CASSEASATDKGF
>TRBV4-3|TRBJ2-7
CASSQVATGLSYEQYF
>TRBV4-3|TRBJ1-4
CASSQEGRVNEKLFF
>TRBV4-2|TRBJ2-2
CASSQDPTGELFF
>TRBV6-1|TRBJ2-1
CASSNPDPGEFF
>TRBV5-1|TRBJ2-3
CASGHRRGGPSTDTQYF
>TRBV4-2|TRBJ2-1
CASSLLGGGDYNEQFF
>TRBV7-9|TRBJ1-2
CASSQRSGVNPYGYTF
>TRBV12-3/TRBV12-4|TRBJ1-2
CASSLVAYGYTF
>TRBV20-1|TRBJ1-5
CSARTGVNQPQHF
>TRBV7-9|TRBJ2-1
CASSLDGFLTNEQFF
>TRBV28|TRBJ1-1
CASRRDVTEAFF
>TRBV18|TRBJ1-1
CASSQGLDTEAFF
>TRBV7-2|TRBJ2-5
CASSFLEQETQYF
>TRBV19|TRBJ2-2
CASSHQGGTGELFF
>TRBV12-3/TRBV12-4|TRBJ1-1
CASSYRGTTEAFF
>TRBV29-1|TRBJ1-1
CSADRAGEAFF
>TRBV20-1|TRBJ1-3
CSATSGNSGNTIYF
>TRBV19|TRBJ2-5
CASRSQGASETQYF
>TRBV27|TRBJ2-3
CASSGTSGATDTQYF
>TRBV7-2|TRBJ2-7
CASTPTVSYEQYF
>TRBV20-1|TRBJ1-1
CSARDAVNTEAFF
>TRBV11-3|TRBJ2-7
CASSLGGGSDEQYF
>TRBV7-9|TRBJ2-5
CASSSQVQETQYF
>TRBV7-3|TRBJ1-2
CASSLIGQIRGYTF
>TRBV5-4|TRBJ2-3
CASSLSDTQYF
>TRBV24-1|TRBJ2-1
CATSGMGAGVDSYNEQFF
>TRBV20-1|TRBJ2-5
CSARDFRRQETQYF